This entry lists 20 T cell receptor beta chains sequenced from one sample in a study of T cells after yellow fever vaccination. TCRdb reanalysed the 5' RACE reads using MiXCR and keeps one entry per CDR3 protein. This sample carries around 600,000 distinct CDR3 sequences, 9% to 15% of them seen once, and the ten largest clones take 15%. The sample here was PBMCs, taken on the day of the yellow fever booster vaccination. These receptors came from a man in his thirties or forties who received the YFV17D yellow fever vaccine.

This clonotype was picked up a small number of times. The chain links TRBV29-1 to TRBJ2-4; D gene uncertain. The CDR3 consists of 11 residues. Germline CDR1 SQVTM, CDR2 ANQGSEA. V lost 6 bases and J 6 bases, leaving 9 bases between the germline ends. This CDR3 is CSVIHGNIQYF. CDR3 in DNA: TGCAGCGTCATCCACGGAAACATTCAGTACTTC.

This clonotype was counted a few times. This chain connects TRBV5-1 to TRBJ2-1, with 9 bases aligning to TRBD2. There are 18 residues in the CDR3. Germline lookup yields CDR1 SGHRS and CDR2 YFSETQ. V trimming: 0 bases; J trimming: 8 bases; junction bases outside the gene matches: 15. In DNA form, the CDR3 reads TGCGCCAGCAGCTTGGAATTCGCGGGTTTAGCGGGGGATGATGAGCAGTTCTTC. It is translated as CASSLEFAGLAGDDEQFF.

This clonotype was detected a few times. The chain is built from TRBV29-1 and TRBJ2-3; TRBD2 agrees at 10 bases. V lost 7 bases, J lost 2 bases, and 3 bases stayed unmatched. This CDR3 contains 13 residues. Per the germline V gene, CDR1 is SQVTM and CDR2 is ANQGSEA. The CDR3 region is CSGAGGPTDTQYF. The CDR3 nucleotides are TGCAGCGGAGCGGGAGGGCCCACAGATACGCAGTATTTT.

The gene calls are TRBV6-1 and TRBJ2-2; D is possibly TRBD1 (6 bases). The V and J ends lost 6 bases and 4 bases respectively, with 18 bases between them. Per germline, CDR1 MNHNS and CDR2 SASEGT. The CDR3 is 16 amino acids. The CDR3 reads CASRLQGTFSTGELFF. Here the CDR3 DNA reads TGTGCCAGCAGGCTACAGGGAACGTTCAGCACCGGGGAGCTGTTTTTT.

This clonotype was counted once. The chain's CDR3 is CASSLSPGIGETQYF. DNA for the CDR3: TGTGCCAGCAGTTTATCCCCAGGTATAGGAGAGACCCAGTACTTC. The genes are TRBV27 and TRBJ2-5, with no clear D. Germline V gene lookup returns CDR1 MNHEY and CDR2 SMNVEV (reference sequence). The CDR3 has 15 amino acids. Trimming took 0 bases from V and 4 from J, leaving 12 bases between them.

Many counts were recorded for this clonotype. The rearrangement uses TRBV6-5 and TRBJ1-4; 7 bases are a match to TRBD1. This CDR3 comprises 12 residues. CDR1 and CDR2 from the germline V gene are MNHEY and SVGAGI. Trimming at V came to 6 bases and at J to 7 bases, leaving 2 bases not matched to a gene. The CDR3 nucleotides read TGTGCCAGCAGCCGACAGGGTGAAAAACTGTTTTTT. Residues: CASSRQGEKLFF.

In its sample, this clonotype was seen many times. The chain carries TRBV5-1 and TRBJ2-1; D perhaps matches TRBD2 (6 bases). Per germline, CDR1 SGHRS and CDR2 YFSETQ. V lost 1 base to trimming and J lost 7 bases, with 27 bases between them. This CDR3 region has 19 residues. CDR3 nucleotide sequence: TGCGCCAGCAGCTTGATGGGTAGTAGCGGTCGAGGGTTGGGGAATGAGCAGTTCTTC. Translation: CASSLMGSSGRGLGNEQFF.

This clonotype was picked up a small number of times. J is TRBJ2-3 and V is TRBV10-2; no reliable D call. Germline V gives CDR1 WSHSY, CDR2 SAAADI. The CDR3 is made up of 14 amino acids. V was pared by 8 bases and J by 0 bases, with 12 bases between. DNA for the CDR3: TGCGCCAGCCGTGTAGTCGGGAGCACAGATACGCAGTATTTT. Translation gives CASRVVGSTDTQYF.

In this sample, this clonotype turned up many times. V gene TRBV7-8 combines with J gene TRBJ1-4; no clear D gene. CDR1 and CDR2 from the germline V gene are SGHVS and FQNEAQ. The V gene lost 4 bases and the J gene lost 0 bases, with 18 bases spanning the gap. This CDR3 is 18 amino acids long. The CDR3 sequence: CASSSLVGSIATNEKLFF. The CDR3 coding sequence is TGTGCCAGCAGCTCATTGGTTGGGTCCATTGCAACTAATGAAAAACTGTTTTTT. The entire variable domain, with the rest obtained from reference TRBV7-8 and TRBJ1-4, is as follows: GAGVSQSPRYKVAKRGQDVALRCDPISGHVSLFWYQQALGQGPEFLTYFQNEAQLDKSGLPSDRFFAERPEGSVSTLKIQRTQQEDSAVYLCASSSLVGSIATNEKLFFGSGTQLSVL.

This clonotype was seen repeatedly, ten times or more. The J gene is TRBJ1-6, the V gene TRBV28, with no clear D. The CDR3 runs 12 residues. V shed 2 bases and J shed 9 bases, with 5 bases lying between them. Germline CDR1 MDHEN, CDR2 SYDVKM. CDR3 loop: CASSLGSSPLHF. The CDR3 region has the DNA TGTGCCAGCAGTTTAGGTTCTTCACCCCTCCACTTT.

This sequence joins TRBV30 and TRBJ1-1; TRBD1 might be the D (5 bases). CDR3 length: 10 amino acids. V was cut by 5 bases and J by 8 bases, with 9 bases left in between. Germline V CDR1 and CDR2: GTSNPN, SVGIG (reference sequence). The CDR3 reads CAWWGVEAFF. In DNA form, the CDR3 reads TGTGCCTGGTGGGGGGTGGAAGCTTTCTTT.

This clonotype was recorded only once. The chain employs TRBV27 and TRBJ2-6, with no clear D. Trimming removed 3 bases at V and 6 bases at J, with 6 bases between. The CDR3 sequence is 13 residues long. Germline lookup yields CDR1 MNHEY and CDR2 SMNVEV (reference sequence). The CDR3 sequence: CASSLRTANVLTF. Written as DNA, the CDR3 is TGTGCCAGCAGTTTGAGAACGGCCAACGTCCTGACTTTC.

The V call is TRBV4-3, the J call TRBJ2-1; D possibly uses TRBD1 or TRBD2 (5 bases each). This CDR3 has 16 amino acids. Germline CDR1 LGHNA, CDR2 YSLEER. Trimming left V 0 bases short and J 6 bases short, with 15 bases between. Here the CDR3 reads CASSQDRASQGNEQFF. For the CDR3, the DNA is TGCGCCAGCAGCCAAGATCGGGCTAGCCAGGGCAATGAGCAGTTCTTC.

Only a few counts were recorded for this clonotype. The V and J genes are TRBV6-5 and TRBJ2-5, with D uncertain. The germline V gene encodes CDR1 MNHEY and CDR2 SVGAGI. This CDR3 comprises 15 residues. Trimming stripped 0 bases from V and 0 bases from J, with 8 bases between. The CDR3 is CASSYSGLDQETQYF. In DNA, the CDR3 is TGTGCCAGCAGTTACTCAGGGTTAGACCAAGAGACCCAGTACTTC.

This clonotype was detected only a few times. This chain uses TRBV7-2 with TRBJ2-2; 8 nucleotides line up with TRBD2. The CDR3 is 16 amino acids. Looked up from germline, CDR1 is SGHTA and CDR2 is FQGNSA. Trimming took 1 base from V and 2 from J; bases not matched to a gene: 3. The DNA for the CDR3 is TGTGCCAGCAGCTTAGGTAGCGGGGTTAACACCGGGGAGCTGTTTTTT. It specifies CASSLGSGVNTGELFF.

The chain joins TRBV5-4 to TRBJ1-4; TRBD1 matches 8 bases. V lost 1 base, J lost 8 bases, and 19 bases stayed unmatched. The CDR3 spans 19 residues. The germline V gene encodes CDR1 SGHNT and CDR2 YYREEE (reference sequence). The CDR3 region has the DNA TGTGCCAGCAGCTTGAACCCAGCAGCGACAGGGGACGCCAACGAAAAACTGTTTTTT. It codes for CASSLNPAATGDANEKLFF.

This chain uses TRBV5-1 with TRBJ2-3; 11 bases map to TRBD2. This CDR3 spans 17 amino acids. CDR1 and CDR2 from the germline V gene are SGHRS and YFSETQ. The V segment lost 5 bases and the J segment 0 bases; nucleotides outside the gene matches: 8. CDR3 region: CASRLLTSGMSTDTQYF. CDR3 coding DNA: TGCGCCAGCAGATTACTGACTAGCGGGATGAGCACAGATACGCAGTATTTT.

The CDR3 loop reads CASSYSRDRSTDTQYF. The CDR3 region has the DNA TGTGCCAGCAGTTACTCGCGGGACCGCAGCACAGATACGCAGTATTTT. V is TRBV6-5 and J is TRBJ2-3; D perhaps matches TRBD2 (6 bases). Trimming took 0 bases from V and 0 from J, leaving 10 bases between them. The CDR3 spans 16 residues. CDR1 and CDR2 (germline): MNHEY, SVGAGI.

The gene calls are TRBV7-2 and TRBJ2-7, with 7 positions matching TRBD1. Losses at the gene ends were 7 bases for V and 2 bases for J; bases not matched to a gene: 8. This CDR3 has 14 residues. From germline, CDR1 is SGHTA and CDR2 FQGNSA. The CDR3 nucleotides are TGTGCCAGCACAAATACAGGGGCTCCCTACGAGCAGTACTTC. It translates to CASTNTGAPYEQYF.

The sample holds many counts of this clonotype. The chain uses TRBV5-1 and TRBJ2-5, with 9 bases identical to TRBD1. Germline assignment: CDR1 SGHRS and CDR2 YFSETQ. The CDR3 spans 15 residues. The trim removed 3 bases at V and 5 bases at J, leaving 8 bases unmatched. The CDR3 sequence is CASSSGDREWETQYF. CDR3 sequence (DNA): TGCGCCAGCAGCTCCGGGGACAGGGAGTGGGAGACCCAGTACTTC.